This T cell receptor beta chain was identified in a study of cytomegalovirus exposure and HLA in healthy donors. Produced via immunoSEQ multiplex PCR; TCRdb's table is partial and in-frame only. The sample carries more than 250,000 clones, about nine tenths recorded once. CDR1 and CDR2 (germline): MDHEN, SYDVKM. J gave up 0 bases and V 2 bases, and 3 bases lay outside the gene matches. The CDR3 runs 15 residues. The chain couples TRBV28 to TRBJ2-5, with TRBD2 identical over 7 bases. This TCR came from a woman aged 18-30 years in good health and CMV-seronegative. The sample consisted of PBMCs. In DNA, the CDR3 is TGTGCCAGCAGTTTACTAGCGGTGTACCAAGAGACCCAGTACTTC. Translation: CASSLLAVYQETQYF.